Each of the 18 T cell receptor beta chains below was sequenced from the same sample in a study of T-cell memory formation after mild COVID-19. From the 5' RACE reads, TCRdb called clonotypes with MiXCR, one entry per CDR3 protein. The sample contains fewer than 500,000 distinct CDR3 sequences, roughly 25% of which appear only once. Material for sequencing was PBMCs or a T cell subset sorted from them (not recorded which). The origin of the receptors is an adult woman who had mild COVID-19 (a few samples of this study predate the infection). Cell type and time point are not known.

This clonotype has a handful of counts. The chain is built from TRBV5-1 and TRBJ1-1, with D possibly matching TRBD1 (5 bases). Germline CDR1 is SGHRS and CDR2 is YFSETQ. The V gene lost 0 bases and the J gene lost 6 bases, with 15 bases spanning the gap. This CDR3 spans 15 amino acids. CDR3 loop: CASSLDSGGRAEAFF. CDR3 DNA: TGCGCCAGCAGCTTGGATTCGGGGGGAAGGGCTGAAGCTTTCTTT.

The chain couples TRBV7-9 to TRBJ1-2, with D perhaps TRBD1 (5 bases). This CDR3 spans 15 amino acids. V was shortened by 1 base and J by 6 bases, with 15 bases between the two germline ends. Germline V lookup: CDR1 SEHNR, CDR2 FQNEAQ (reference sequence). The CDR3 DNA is TGTGCCAGCAGCTTAGGCGATCGGGAGGACAATGGCTACACCTTC. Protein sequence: CASSLGDREDNGYTF.

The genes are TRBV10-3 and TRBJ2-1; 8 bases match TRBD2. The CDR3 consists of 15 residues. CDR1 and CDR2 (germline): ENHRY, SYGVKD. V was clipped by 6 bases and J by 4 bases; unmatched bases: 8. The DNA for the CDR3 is TGTGCCATCAGCGACTCCGGGACTAGTTACAATGAGCAGTTCTTC. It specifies CAISDSGTSYNEQFF.

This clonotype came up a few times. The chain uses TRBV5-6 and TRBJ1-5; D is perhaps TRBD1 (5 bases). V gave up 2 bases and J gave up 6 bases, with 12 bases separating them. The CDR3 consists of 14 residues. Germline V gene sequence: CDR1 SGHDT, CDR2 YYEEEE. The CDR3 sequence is CASSFGTTAQPQHF. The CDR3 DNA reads TGTGCCAGCAGCTTCGGGACGACGGCTCAGCCCCAGCATTTT.

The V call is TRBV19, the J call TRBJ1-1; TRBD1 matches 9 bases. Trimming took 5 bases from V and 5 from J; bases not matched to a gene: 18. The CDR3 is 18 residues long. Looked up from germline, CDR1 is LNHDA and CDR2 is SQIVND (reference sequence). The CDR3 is CASSAGTGGLRGRTEAFF. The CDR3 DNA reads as TGTGCCAGTAGTGCTGGAACAGGGGGCTTGAGGGGACGGACTGAAGCTTTCTTT.

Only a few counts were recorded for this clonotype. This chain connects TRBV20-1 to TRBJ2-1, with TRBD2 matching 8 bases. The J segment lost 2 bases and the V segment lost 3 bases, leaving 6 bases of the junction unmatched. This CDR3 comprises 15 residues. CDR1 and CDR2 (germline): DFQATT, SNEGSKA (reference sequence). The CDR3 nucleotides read TGCAGTGCTAGTTTCACCGGGAGGGCCTACAATGAGCAGTTCTTC. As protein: CSASFTGRAYNEQFF.

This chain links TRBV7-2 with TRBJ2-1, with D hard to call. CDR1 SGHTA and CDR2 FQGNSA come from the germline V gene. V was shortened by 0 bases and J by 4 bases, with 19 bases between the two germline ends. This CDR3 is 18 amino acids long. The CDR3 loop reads CASSLAQVVLEEYNEQFF. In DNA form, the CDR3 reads TGTGCCAGCAGCTTAGCGCAGGTGGTGCTAGAGGAATACAATGAGCAGTTCTTC.

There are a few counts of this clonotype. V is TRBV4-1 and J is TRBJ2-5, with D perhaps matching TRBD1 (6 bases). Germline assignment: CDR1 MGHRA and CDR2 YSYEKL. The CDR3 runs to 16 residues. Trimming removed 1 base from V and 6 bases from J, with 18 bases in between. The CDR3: CASSQAQGSRGKTQYF. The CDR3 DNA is TGCGCCAGCAGCCAAGCACAGGGTTCGAGGGGGAAGACCCAGTACTTC.

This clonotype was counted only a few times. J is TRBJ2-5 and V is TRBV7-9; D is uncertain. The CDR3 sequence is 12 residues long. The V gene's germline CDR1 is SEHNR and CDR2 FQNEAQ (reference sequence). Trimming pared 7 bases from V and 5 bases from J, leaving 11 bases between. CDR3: CASNHRVETQYF. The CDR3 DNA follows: TGTGCCAGCAATCACCGGGTGGAGACCCAGTACTTC.

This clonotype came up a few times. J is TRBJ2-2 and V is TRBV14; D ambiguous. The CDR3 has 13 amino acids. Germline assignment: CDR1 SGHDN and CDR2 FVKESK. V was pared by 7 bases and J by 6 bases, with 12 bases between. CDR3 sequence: CASNPHPAGELFF. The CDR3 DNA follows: TGTGCCAGCAACCCCCACCCTGCCGGGGAGCTGTTTTTT.

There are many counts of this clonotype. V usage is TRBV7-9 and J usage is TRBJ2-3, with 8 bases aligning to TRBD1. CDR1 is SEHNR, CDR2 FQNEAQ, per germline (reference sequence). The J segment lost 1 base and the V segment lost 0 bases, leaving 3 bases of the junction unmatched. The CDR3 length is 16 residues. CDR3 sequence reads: CASSLARTGRTDTQYF. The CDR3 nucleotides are TGTGCCAGCAGCTTAGCCCGGACAGGGCGCACAGATACGCAGTATTTT. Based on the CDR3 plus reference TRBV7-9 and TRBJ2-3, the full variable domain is DTGVSQNPRHKITKRGQNVTFRCDPISEHNRLYWYRQTLGQGPEFLTYFQNEAQLEKSRLLSDRFSAERPKGSFSTLEIQRTEQGDSAMYLCASSLARTGRTDTQYFGPGTRLTVL.

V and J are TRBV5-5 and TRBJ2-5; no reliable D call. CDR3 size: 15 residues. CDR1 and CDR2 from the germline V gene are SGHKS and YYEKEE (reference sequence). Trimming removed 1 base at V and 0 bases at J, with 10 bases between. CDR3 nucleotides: TGTGCCAGCAGCTTGAACAAGGGAAACCAAGAGACCCAGTACTTC. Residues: CASSLNKGNQETQYF.

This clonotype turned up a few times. This CDR3 reads CASSAGWDGSTDTQYF. The DNA of the CDR3 is TGTGCCAGCAGCGCAGGATGGGACGGTAGCACAGATACGCAGTATTTT. The rearrangement links TRBV9 to TRBJ2-3; D is perhaps TRBD1 or TRBD2 (5 bases each). Looked up from germline, CDR1 is SGDLS and CDR2 is YYNGEE. Trimming cost V 3 bases and J 0 bases, with 14 bases left between them. This CDR3 is built from 16 residues.

The CDR3: CASSQDIRSANEKLFF. CDR3 DNA sequence: TGTGCCAGCAGCCAAGATATCCGGTCGGCTAATGAAAAACTGTTTTTT. The chain has TRBV4-2 and TRBJ1-4, with D uncertain. The CDR3 is 16 residues long. V lost 0 bases and J 3 bases, leaving 11 bases between the germline ends. The V gene's germline CDR1 is LGHNA and CDR2 YNFKEQ.

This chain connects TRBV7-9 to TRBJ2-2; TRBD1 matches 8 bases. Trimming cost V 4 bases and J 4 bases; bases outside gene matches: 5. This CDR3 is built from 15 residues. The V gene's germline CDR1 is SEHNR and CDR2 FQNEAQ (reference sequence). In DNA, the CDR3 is TGTGCCAGCAGCTCACCGGGACAGGTCACCGGGGAGCTGTTTTTT. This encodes CASSSPGQVTGELFF.

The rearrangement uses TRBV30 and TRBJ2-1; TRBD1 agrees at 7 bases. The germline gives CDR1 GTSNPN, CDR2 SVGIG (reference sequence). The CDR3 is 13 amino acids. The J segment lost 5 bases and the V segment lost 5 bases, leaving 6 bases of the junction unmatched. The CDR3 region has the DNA TGTGCCTGGGAGCCGGGACAGCACAATGAGCAGTTCTTC. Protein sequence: CAWEPGQHNEQFF.

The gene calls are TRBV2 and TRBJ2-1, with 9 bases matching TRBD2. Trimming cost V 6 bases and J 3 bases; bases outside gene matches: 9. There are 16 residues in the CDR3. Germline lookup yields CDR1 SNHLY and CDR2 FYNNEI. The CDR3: CASSRTSAKIYNEQFF. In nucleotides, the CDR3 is TGTGCCAGCAGCCGGACTAGCGCCAAAATCTACAATGAGCAGTTCTTC.

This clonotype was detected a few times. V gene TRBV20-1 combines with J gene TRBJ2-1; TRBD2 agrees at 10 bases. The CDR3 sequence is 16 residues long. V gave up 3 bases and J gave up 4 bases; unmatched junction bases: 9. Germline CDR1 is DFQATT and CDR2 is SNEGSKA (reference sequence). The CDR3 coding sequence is TGCAGTGCTAGGGACCTCACTAGCGGGGTGTACAATGAGCAGTTCTTC. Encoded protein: CSARDLTSGVYNEQFF.